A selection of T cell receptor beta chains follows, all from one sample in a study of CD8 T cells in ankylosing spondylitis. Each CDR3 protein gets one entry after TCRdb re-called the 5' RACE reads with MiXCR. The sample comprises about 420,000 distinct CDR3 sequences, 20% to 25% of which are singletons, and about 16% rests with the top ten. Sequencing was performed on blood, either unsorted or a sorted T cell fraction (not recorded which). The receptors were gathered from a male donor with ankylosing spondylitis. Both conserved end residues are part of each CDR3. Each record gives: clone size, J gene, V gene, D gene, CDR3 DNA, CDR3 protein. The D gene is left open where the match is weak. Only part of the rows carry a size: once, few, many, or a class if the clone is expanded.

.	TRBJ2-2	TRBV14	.	TGTGCCAGCAGCCAAACTCAACCTAGGGCCGGGGAGCTGTTTTTT	CASSQTQPRAGELFF
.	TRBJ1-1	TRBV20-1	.	TGCAGTGCTAGAGGGTCCCGGCGGGGGGGCGGAATGAACACTGAAGCTTTCTTT	CSARGSRRGGGMNTEAFF
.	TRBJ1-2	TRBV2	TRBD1	TGTGCCAGCCCCCGGACAGGGACCTATGGCTACACCTTC	CASPRTGTYGYTF
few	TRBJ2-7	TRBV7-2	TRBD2	TGTGCCAGCAGCACCGGACTAGCGGGAGGGGGTACCTACGAGCAGTACTTC	CASSTGLAGGGTYEQYF
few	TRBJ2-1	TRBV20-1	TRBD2	TGCAGTAAAATTAGCGGGAGCGACGGGTACAATGAGCAGTTCTTC	CSKISGSDGYNEQFF
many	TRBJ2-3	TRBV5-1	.	TGTGCCAGCAGTTTCACAGATACGCAGTATTTT	CASSFTDTQYF
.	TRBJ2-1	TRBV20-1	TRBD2	TGCAGTGCCAAGACTAGCGGGAGCGGGCATGAGCAGTTCTTC	CSAKTSGSGHEQFF
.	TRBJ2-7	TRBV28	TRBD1	TGTGCCAGCAGTCCCCCACCGGGACAGGGGGCTTACGAGCAGTACTTC	CASSPPPGQGAYEQYF
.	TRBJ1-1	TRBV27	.	TGTGCCAGCAGTTTACTGGGCAGGAACACTGAAGCTTTCTTT	CASSLLGRNTEAFF
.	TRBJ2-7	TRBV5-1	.	TGCGCCAGCAGGAAAGAGACAGGACAGATGGTCGAGCAGTACTTC	CASRKETGQMVEQYF
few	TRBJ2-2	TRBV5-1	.	TGCGCCAGCAGCCCCGGAGCGGAGAACACCGGGGAGCTGTTTTTT	CASSPGAENTGELFF
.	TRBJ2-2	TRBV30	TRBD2	TGTGCCTGGAGTGGGGGACTAGCGGGAGTCGAACGGGCCGGGGAGCTGTTTTTT	CAWSGGLAGVERAGELFF
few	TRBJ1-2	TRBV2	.	TGTGCCAGCAGTGAACAGGGCCTTGGAGGCTACACCTTC	CASSEQGLGGYTF
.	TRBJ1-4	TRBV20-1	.	TGCAGTGTGGGCGGGGTGGCGGAAAAACTGTTTTTT	CSVGGVAEKLFF
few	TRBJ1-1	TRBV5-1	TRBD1	TGCGCCAGCAGCTTGGTGTCAGGGGGCGCGGGTAGGACTGAAGCTTTCTTT	CASSLVSGGAGRTEAFF
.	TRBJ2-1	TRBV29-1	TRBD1	TGCAGCGTGGGGGACAGGGGGGGCAATGAGCAGTTCTTC	CSVGDRGGNEQFF
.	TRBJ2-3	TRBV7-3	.	TGTGCCAGCAGCTTAAGCCGTGGGGATACGCAGTATTTT	CASSLSRGDTQYF
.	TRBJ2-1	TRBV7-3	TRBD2	TGTGCCAGCAGTCCCTGGGAGGGCCAATACAATGAGCAGTTCTTC	CASSPWEGQYNEQFF
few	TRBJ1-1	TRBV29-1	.	TGCAGCGTTGAATCGGGGGGTGGAACTGAAGCTTTCTTT	CSVESGGGTEAFF
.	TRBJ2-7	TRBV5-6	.	TGTGCCAGCAGCTTGGTCTTGTGGGGTTTGTCCGAGCAGTACTTC	CASSLVLWGLSEQYF
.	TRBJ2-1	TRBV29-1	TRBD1	TGCAGCACCTCGGACAGGGGCGGCAATGAGCAGTTCTTC	CSTSDRGGNEQFF
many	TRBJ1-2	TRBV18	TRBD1	TGTGCCAGCTCACCAGCGGGACAGGGGAGCGGGCACTATGGCTACACCTTC	CASSPAGQGSGHYGYTF
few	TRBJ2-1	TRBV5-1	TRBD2	TGCGCCAGCAGCTTGGGGTCTAGCGGGACCTACAATGAGCAGTTCTTC	CASSLGSSGTYNEQFF
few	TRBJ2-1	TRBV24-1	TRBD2	TGTGCCACCAGTGATCCACGACTGCTTAGCGGGAGATTTCGGGGTTATGAGCAGTTCTTC	CATSDPRLLSGRFRGYEQFF
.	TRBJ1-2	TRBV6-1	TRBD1	TGTGCCAGCAGCCAGACAGGGGGTAGTGGCTACACCTTC	CASSQTGGSGYTF
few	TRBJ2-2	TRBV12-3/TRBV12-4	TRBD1	TGTGCCAGCAGCCTCCAGACAGGGGGATTGGACGGGGAGCTGTTTTTT	CASSLQTGGLDGELFF
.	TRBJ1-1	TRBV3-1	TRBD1	TGTGCCAGCAGCCAAGGGGACAGGGGGTACACTGAAGCTTTCTTT	CASSQGDRGYTEAFF
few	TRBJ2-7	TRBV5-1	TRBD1	TGCGCCAGCAGCCGACTACAGGGGTCTCCTAACGAGCAGTACTTC	CASSRLQGSPNEQYF
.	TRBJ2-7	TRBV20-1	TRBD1	TGCAGTGCTAGAGACCCGGGACAGGGCGTCTACGAGCAGTACTTC	CSARDPGQGVYEQYF
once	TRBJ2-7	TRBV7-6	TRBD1	TGTGCCAGCAGCCCGCGGACAGGAAAGGGCCACGAGCAGTACTTC	CASSPRTGKGHEQYF
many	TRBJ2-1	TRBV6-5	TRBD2	TGTGCCAGCAGTTACGCCGGGACTAGCGGCTCCTACAATGAGCAGTTCTTC	CASSYAGTSGSYNEQFF
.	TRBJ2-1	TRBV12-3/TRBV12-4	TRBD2	TGTGCCAGCAGTTTAAGGGCTAGCGGGATACGGAATGAGCAGTTCTTC	CASSLRASGIRNEQFF
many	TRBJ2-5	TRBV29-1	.	TGCAGCGCCCCCCGGGCAGGGGAAGATGAGACCCAGTACTTC	CSAPRAGEDETQYF
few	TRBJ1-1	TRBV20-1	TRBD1	TGCAGTGCTCCAGTCACAGGGGCCCCTGAAGCTTTCTTT	CSAPVTGAPEAFF
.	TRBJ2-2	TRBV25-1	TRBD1	TGTGCCAGCACGGGACAGGGGCACACCGGGGAGCTGTTTTTT	CASTGQGHTGELFF
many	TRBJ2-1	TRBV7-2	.	TGTGCCAGCAGCTTAGTAGCTGAGCAGTTCTTC	CASSLVAEQFF
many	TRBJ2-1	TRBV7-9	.	TGTGCCAGCAGCTTGTCAGGGACCTACAATGAGCAGTTCTTC	CASSLSGTYNEQFF
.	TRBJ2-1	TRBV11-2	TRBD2	TGTGCCAGCAGCTTAGATCTAACTGCGGGAGGACCGTACAATGAGCAGTTCTTC	CASSLDLTAGGPYNEQFF
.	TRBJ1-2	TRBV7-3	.	TGTGCCAGCAGCCCCCTCGCCGGGTATGGCTACACCTTC	CASSPLAGYGYTF
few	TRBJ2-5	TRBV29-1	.	TGCAGCGTTGCCCTAGCCCGGGAGACCCAGTACTTC	CSVALARETQYF
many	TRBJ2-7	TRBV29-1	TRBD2	TGCAGCGTTGTCCCGCGGGAGGGGGCCTACGAGCAGTACTTC	CSVVPREGAYEQYF
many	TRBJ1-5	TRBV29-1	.	TGCAGCGTTGTCCAGGGCGGCAATCAGCCCCAGCATTTT	CSVVQGGNQPQHF
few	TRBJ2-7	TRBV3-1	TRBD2	TGTGCCAGCAGCCATGGACTAGCGGGAGTTATAGGCTACGAGCAGTACTTC	CASSHGLAGVIGYEQYF
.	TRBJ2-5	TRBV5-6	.	TGTGCCAGCACCCGACTAGGGGAGACCCAGTACTTC	CASTRLGETQYF
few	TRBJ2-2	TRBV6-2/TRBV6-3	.	TGTGCCAGCACCATGCCCGGGAGAGCGAACACCGGGGAGCTGTTTTTT	CASTMPGRANTGELFF
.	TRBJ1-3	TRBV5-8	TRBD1	TGTGCCAGCAGCAAGACAGGGGTCGGAAACACCATATATTTT	CASSKTGVGNTIYF
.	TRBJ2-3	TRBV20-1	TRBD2	TGCAGTGCAGATCCGGGACTAGCCCACACAGATACGCAGTATTTT	CSADPGLAHTDTQYF
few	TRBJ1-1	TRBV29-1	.	TGCAGCGTTGAAATATGGGGTTTGAACACTGAAGCTTTCTTT	CSVEIWGLNTEAFF
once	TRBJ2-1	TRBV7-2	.	TGTGCCAGCAGCTTAAACGGGCCAGGGGGGTACAATGAGCAGTTCTTC	CASSLNGPGGYNEQFF
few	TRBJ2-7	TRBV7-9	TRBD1	TGTGCCAGCAGCTTCGGACAGGGTGGAACGGTGTACGAGCAGTACTTC	CASSFGQGGTVYEQYF
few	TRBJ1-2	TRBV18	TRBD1	TGTGCCAGCTCCCTCCAAGGACAGGGAACTAACTATGGCTACACCTTC	CASSLQGQGTNYGYTF
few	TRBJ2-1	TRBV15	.	TGTGCCACCAGCGTCCGGGACGGCTCCTACAATGAGCAGTTCTTC	CATSVRDGSYNEQFF
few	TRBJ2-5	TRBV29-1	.	TGCAGCTCAACCCCCGGGACGAAGGAAGAGACCCAGTACTTC	CSSTPGTKEETQYF
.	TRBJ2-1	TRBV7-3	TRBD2	TGTGCCAGCAGCGTGACGACTAGCGGGGTCTACAATGAGCAGTTCTTC	CASSVTTSGVYNEQFF
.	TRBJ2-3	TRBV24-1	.	TGTGCCACCAGTGCTAATAACGCACCGGGAGATACGCAGTATTTT	CATSANNAPGDTQYF